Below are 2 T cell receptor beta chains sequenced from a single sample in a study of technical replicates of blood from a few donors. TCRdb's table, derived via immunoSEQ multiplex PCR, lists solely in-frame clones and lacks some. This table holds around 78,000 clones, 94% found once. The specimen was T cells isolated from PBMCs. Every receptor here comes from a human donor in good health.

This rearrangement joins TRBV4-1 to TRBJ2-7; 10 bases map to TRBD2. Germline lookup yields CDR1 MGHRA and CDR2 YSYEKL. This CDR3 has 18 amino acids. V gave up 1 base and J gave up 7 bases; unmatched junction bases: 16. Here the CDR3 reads CASSQVASGRALRGEQYF. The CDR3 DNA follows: TGCGCCAGCAGCCAAGTGGCGAGCGGGAGGGCCTTGCGGGGGGAGCAGTACTTC.

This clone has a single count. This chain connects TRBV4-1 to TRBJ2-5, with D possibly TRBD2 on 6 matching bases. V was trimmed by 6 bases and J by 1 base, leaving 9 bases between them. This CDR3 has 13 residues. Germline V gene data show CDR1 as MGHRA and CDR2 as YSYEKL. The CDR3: CASSRTIQETQYF. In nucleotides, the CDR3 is TGCGCCAGCAGTCGGACTATCCAAGAGACCCAGTACTTC.